Shown below are 13 T cell receptor beta chains from a single sample sequenced in a study of blood T cell repertoires in COVID-19. Profiled with immunoSEQ multiplex PCR; TCRdb holds only in-frame clones, not every one. The data contain around 200,000 clones, around 86% of them singletons. The specimen sequenced was peripheral blood. Receptor source: a man between 35 and 55 years old with active or convalescent COVID-19.

This chain uses TRBV2 with TRBJ1-5; TRBD1 matches at 8 bases. J lost 5 bases, V lost 6 bases, and 6 bases had no gene match. Germline V lookup: CDR1 SNHLY, CDR2 FYNNEI. The CDR3 is 14 residues long. In DNA form, the CDR3 reads TGTGCCAGCAGAGACAGGGGCGTCTATCAGCCCCAGCATTTT. Its protein product is CASRDRGVYQPQHF.

V usage is TRBV4-1 and J usage is TRBJ2-2; D might be TRBD1 (6 bases). There are 12 residues in the CDR3. The V gene lost 2 bases and the J gene lost 9 bases, with 7 bases spanning the gap. Germline CDR1 and CDR2: MGHRA and YSYEKL. In nucleotides, the CDR3 is TGCGCCAGCAGCCAAACAGGGAGGGAGCTGTTTTTT. The encoded protein is CASSQTGRELFF.

This clone was seen a few times. The chain recombines TRBV10-3 with TRBJ2-5; 11 positions agree with TRBD1. Germline lookup yields CDR1 ENHRY and CDR2 SYGVKD. The CDR3 runs to 14 residues. V lost 10 bases to trimming and J lost 2 bases; unmatched junction nucleotides: 6. The CDR3 protein is CATADRGRQETQYF. CDR3 DNA sequence: TGTGCCACCGCGGACAGGGGGCGGCAAGAGACCCAGTACTTC.

About this clone: Mismatch with germline at one junction end may stem from a read error. Other DNA sequences of this sample code for an identical CDR3. The CDR3 DNA reads as TGTGCCAGCAGCCTAGCGGGGCTCTCCTACGAGCAGTACTTC. This encodes CASSLAGLSYEQYF. V and J are TRBV7-9 and TRBJ2-7, with 9 bases that match TRBD2. The CDR3 loop spans 14 amino acids. CDR1 SEHNR and CDR2 FQNEAQ come from the germline V gene (reference sequence).

The J gene is TRBJ2-1, the V gene TRBV6-1; 9 bases are shared with TRBD2. The CDR3 spans 19 residues. Germline V gene sequence: CDR1 MNHNS, CDR2 SASEGT. The junction had 10 bases not matched to a gene; V was cut back by 1 base and J by 0 bases. In DNA, the CDR3 is TGTGCCAGCAGTGAAGAAAACAGTAGCGGGGGAAGCTCCTACAATGAGCAGTTCTTC. This gives the protein CASSEENSSGGSSYNEQFF.

The gene calls are TRBV29-1 and TRBJ2-3; 7 bases line up with TRBD2. Trimming removed 5 bases from V and 2 bases from J; junction bases left unmatched: 7. The CDR3 is 14 amino acids. CDR1 is SQVTM, CDR2 ANQGSEA, per germline. The CDR3 region has the DNA TGCAGCGTTCCCGGGACTACAGACACAGATACGCAGTATTTT. Translating gives CSVPGTTDTDTQYF.

This sequence joins TRBV7-2 and TRBJ2-7, with TRBD1 as a possible D gene (5 bases). CDR1 is SGHTA and CDR2 is FQGNSA in the germline V gene. This CDR3 spans 11 amino acids. Trimming took 3 bases from V and 6 from J, leaving 6 bases between them. The CDR3 loop is CASSLGPEQYF. As DNA, the CDR3 is TGTGCCAGCAGCTTGGGGCCCGAGCAGTACTTC.

This chain uses TRBV5-1 with TRBJ2-1; D perhaps matches TRBD1 (5 bases). The germline CDR1 and CDR2 sequences are SGHRS and YFSETQ. The CDR3 loop spans 13 amino acids. Trimming cost V 5 bases and J 5 bases, with 11 bases left between them. CDR3 residues: CASRPGLHNEQFF. CDR3 coding DNA: TGCGCCAGCAGGCCAGGGCTCCACAATGAGCAGTTCTTC.

The chain recombines TRBV30 with TRBJ2-3; 13 bases map to TRBD2. In germline, CDR1 is GTSNPN, CDR2 SVGIG (reference sequence). The V segment lost 4 bases and the J segment 4 bases; nucleotides outside the gene matches: 5. CDR3 length equals 15 residues. CDR3 protein: CAWNKLAGGADTQYF. The CDR3 nucleotides are TGTGCCTGGAATAAACTAGCGGGGGGGGCAGATACGCAGTATTTT.

The chain couples TRBV14 to TRBJ1-2, with a weak D call TRBD1 (5 bases). The CDR3 is made up of 18 amino acids. Germline-derived CDR1 and CDR2 are SGHDN and FVKESK. V lost 2 bases to trimming and J lost 3 bases, with 22 bases between them. CDR3 sequence (DNA): TGTGCCAGCAGCCAAAATCCCACTGTGGGGACTTCGGACTATGGCTACACCTTC. It yields the protein CASSQNPTVGTSDYGYTF.

The J gene is TRBJ1-4, the V gene TRBV15, with D tentatively TRBD1 (5 bases). The CDR3 is 14 amino acids. Germline V gives CDR1 LNHNV, CDR2 YYDKDF (reference sequence). The germline V and J ends were trimmed by 5 bases and 8 bases, with 15 bases remaining between them. CDR3: CATSGDSTVEKLFF. For the CDR3, the DNA is TGTGCCACCAGCGGCGACAGTACAGTCGAAAAACTGTTTTTT.

Points on this clone: An end of the junction does not agree with germline; a read error may underlie this. The chain employs TRBV7-7 and TRBJ2-1; D possibly corresponds to TRBD2 (6 bases). The CDR3 is 15 residues long. Germline V CDR1 and CDR2: SSHAT, FNYEAQ (reference sequence). The CDR3 spells CASSLEGSSYNEQFF. The CDR3 nucleotides read TGTGCTAGCAGCTTGGAGGGAAGCTCCTACAATGAGCAGTTCTTC.

The chain recombines TRBV10-1 with TRBJ1-2, with 7 bases identical to TRBD1. The V and J ends lost 4 bases and 4 bases, in that order; junction bases with no gene match: 6. Germline lookup yields CDR1 WNHNN and CDR2 SYGVQD (reference sequence). This CDR3 region has 14 residues. Here the CDR3 reads CASSGRGRGYGYTF. The CDR3 DNA is TGCGCCAGCAGTGGTAGGGGGCGAGGCTATGGCTACACCTTC.